The clone carrying this TCR beta chain was picked up a small number of times. Its antigen is not identified. This sample stems from a study of cytomegalovirus exposure and HLA in healthy donors. At the level of the study: In an earlier analysis, 90 million to 120 million unique TCR beta sequences were found from some 180 million T cells. Notes on the study in general: In a later analysis, CMV-associated beta chains were mostly HLA-associated, it appeared. When analyzed later, a missense DCLRE1C variant was found to be linked to TCR beta V- and J-gene trimming.

Primers for the PCR totalled 60 Vbeta and 13 Jbeta. Source study methods: About 12 million shared chains were among the 60 million to 80 million unique TCR beta chains that a later analysis counted. Using immunoSEQ multiplex PCR, the repertoire was profiled, and TCRdb retains in-frame clones only, with some absent. V and J calls and clone size are given by that table; D and trimming were obtained from the DNA. Of 150,000 or so clones in the sample, over 65% are singletons; the top ten hold around 7%. The germline V gene encodes CDR1 SGHDT and CDR2 YYEEEE. Trimming removed 1 base at V and 3 bases at J, with 16 bases between. There are 16 residues in the CDR3.

V is TRBV5-6 and J is TRBJ1-2; D ambiguous. Sequencing was done on a sample of PBMCs. This clonotype was sampled from a man in his forties in good health and CMV-seropositive. CDR3 sequence: CASSLLVRGIDYGYTF. In nucleotides, the CDR3 is TGTGCCAGCAGCTTGTTAGTGAGAGGGATCGACTATGGCTACACCTTC.